This is a list of T cell receptor beta chains from one sample in a study of blood T cell repertoires in COVID-19. Only in-frame clones appear in the TCRdb table, and some are missing; sequencing was by immunoSEQ multiplex PCR. The table has around 200,000 clones, more than 70% seen once. Sequencing was done on a sample of peripheral blood. These receptor sequences come from a middle-aged man with active or convalescent COVID-19. Both conserved end residues are part of each CDR3. The D gene is left open where the match is weak. Size is omitted from some rows. Given values are once, few, many or a class for expanded clones.

>TRBV9|few|NA|TRBJ1-5
TGTGCCAGCAGCGTAGACGCAGATCAGCCCCAGCATTTT
CASSVDADQPQHF
>TRBV21-1|NA|NA|TRBJ2-7
TGTGCCAGCAGCAAAGGGGACAGACTGAACCCTCTCTCCTACGAGCAGTACTTC
CASSKGDRLNPLSYEQYF
>TRBV19|NA|TRBD1|TRBJ1-2
TGTGCCAGCATGGACAGGGGAGCGGGTAACTATGGCTACACCTTC
CASMDRGAGNYGYTF
>TRBV18|NA|TRBD2|TRBJ2-1
TGTGCCAGCTCACCAAGCGGGGGGGAGAATGAGCAGTTCTTC
CASSPSGGENEQFF
>TRBV20-1|once|TRBD1|TRBJ2-7
TGCAGTGCTAGTCATCAGACAGGGGGCCCCTACGAGCAGTACTTC
CSASHQTGGPYEQYF
>TRBV7-2|NA|TRBD2|TRBJ2-3
TGTGCCAGCAGCTTAACAGCGGGGCCTGCAGATACGCAGTATTTT
CASSLTAGPADTQYF
>TRBV6-5|NA|TRBD1|TRBJ1-5
TGTGCCAGCCATACGACAGGGGGCCTGAATCAGCCCCAGCATTTT
CASHTTGGLNQPQHF
>TRBV15|NA|NA|TRBJ1-2
TGTGCCACCAGCAGAGATTTCGGAGCGGGCTACACCTTC
CATSRDFGAGYTF
>TRBV7-9|NA|NA|TRBJ2-3
TGTGCCAGCAGCCCTACAGGGCTTAGCACAGATACGCAGTATTTT
CASSPTGLSTDTQYF
>TRBV4-3|NA|NA|TRBJ1-2
TGCGCCAGCAGCCCTTCAAAATCCGACTCCCTCGGCTACACCTTC
CASSPSKSDSLGYTF
>TRBV7-2|NA|TRBD1|TRBJ1-5
TGTGCCAGCAGCTTAGCGGAGGGGACAGTTCAGCCCCAGCATTTT
CASSLAEGTVQPQHF
>TRBV27|NA|NA|TRBJ1-1
TGTGCCAGCAGTTTTGAGGGGGTCAATTTAAACACTGAAGCTTTCTTT
CASSFEGVNLNTEAFF
>TRBV18|once|NA|TRBJ1-2
TGTGCCAGCTCACCATCGGGGGGTTTAGACTATGGCTACACCTTC
CASSPSGGLDYGYTF
>TRBV28|NA|NA|TRBJ1-2
TGTGCCAGCAGTTTTGAGGGGGGGGCTTTAAACTATGGCTACACCTTC
CASSFEGGALNYGYTF
>TRBV6-5|NA|NA|TRBJ2-5
TGTGCCAGCAGCCAGCAGGGGAGGGCCGAGAAGACCCAGTACTTC
CASSQQGRAEKTQYF
>TRBV30|NA|NA|TRBJ2-3
TGTGCCTGGAGTGTCAGGGATGCTAGCACAGATACGCAGTATTTT
CAWSVRDASTDTQYF
>TRBV18|NA|TRBD2|TRBJ2-3
TGTGCCAGCTCACTTTATAGCGGGGGAGCGATAGATACGCAGTATTTT
CASSLYSGGAIDTQYF
>TRBV4-1|NA|TRBD2|TRBJ2-7
TGCGCCAGCAGCCAAGAGTCATCCGGACTAGCGGGGGGAAGCTACGAGCAGTACTTC
CASSQESSGLAGGSYEQYF
>TRBV9|NA|NA|TRBJ2-3
TGTGCCAGCAGCGTATTGGGGCTAGCGCAGAGCACAGATACGCAGTATTTT
CASSVLGLAQSTDTQYF
>TRBV5-1|NA|NA|TRBJ2-1
TGCGCCAGCAGCTTGGCAGTAAGCTCCTACAATGAGCAGTTCTTC
CASSLAVSSYNEQFF
>TRBV19|NA|NA|TRBJ1-6
TGTGCCAGTAGGACCACCACGGGTGGTAATTCACCCCTCCACTTT
CASRTTTGGNSPLHF
>TRBV7-9|few|TRBD2|TRBJ2-7
TGTGCCAGCAGCTCAAGACTAGCGGGGGGAGGGGAGCAGTACTTC
CASSSRLAGGGEQYF
>TRBV6-5|once|TRBD2|TRBJ2-7
TGTGCCAGCAGTCCCCTTAGCGGGAGGGCCTACGAGCAGTACTTC
CASSPLSGRAYEQYF
>TRBV5-4|NA|NA|TRBJ1-1
TGTGCCAGCAGCTTGGTTGGGGCTAACACTGAAGCTTTCTTT
CASSLVGANTEAFF
>TRBV5-1|NA|NA|TRBJ1-2
TGCGCCAGCAGCCCCGGGAACAACTATGGCTACACCTTC
CASSPGNNYGYTF
>TRBV3-1/TRBV3-2|NA|TRBD1|TRBJ1-6
TGTGCCAGCAGCCAGCGGACAGGGATTAATTCACCCCTCCACTTT
CASSQRTGINSPLHF
>TRBV18|NA|NA|TRBJ1-5
TGTGCCAGCTCACCACAACCCGGTAGCAATCAGCCCCAGCATTTT
CASSPQPGSNQPQHF
>TRBV6-5|NA|NA|TRBJ2-7
TGTGCCAGCTTGGGCCAAATTACCTACGAGCAGTACTTC
CASLGQITYEQYF
>TRBV5-1|NA|TRBD1|TRBJ2-7
TGCGCCAGCAGCCTAATGGACAGGGCAGGGGGCGAGCAGTACTTC
CASSLMDRAGGEQYF
>TRBV30|few|NA|TRBJ1-6
TGTGCCTGGACCTACGGGGATAATTCACCCCTCCACTTT
CAWTYGDNSPLHF
>TRBV11-2|NA|NA|TRBJ2-7
TGTGCCAGCAGTTCCGGTCCCCGCGAGTACTTC
CASSSGPREYF
>TRBV19|NA|TRBD2|TRBJ2-3
TGTGCCAGTAGCGATCCGGGATCAGCGGGGGAGCCCACAGATACGCAGTATTTT
CASSDPGSAGEPTDTQYF
>TRBV19|NA|NA|TRBJ1-6
TGTGCCAGGGGGGGGACAATGTGTTCACCCCTCCACTTT
CARGGTMCSPLHF
>TRBV3-1/TRBV3-2|NA|NA|TRBJ1-2
TGTGCCAGCAGCCCATCGGGATACAGCTACTATGGCTACACCTTC
CASSPSGYSYYGYTF
>TRBV28|NA|NA|TRBJ1-3
TGTGCCACCACCCGGCTGGGGGCGGGAAACACCATATATTTT
CATTRLGAGNTIYF
>TRBV11-2|few|NA|TRBJ1-2
TGTGCCAGCAGCGAGAGCAGGAACTATGGCTACACCTTC
CASSESRNYGYTF
>TRBV10-3|few|NA|TRBJ1-1
TGTGCCATCAGTGAGTCGATGGGGGCGGCGGATGAAGCTTTCTTT
CAISESMGAADEAFF
>TRBV6-1|NA|NA|TRBJ1-4
TGTGCCAGCAGTGAAGGAACAGGGAGCGAAAAACTGTTTTTT
CASSEGTGSEKLFF
>TRBV19|NA|TRBD2|TRBJ2-1
TGTGCCAGTAGTGGGACTAGGGCCATCGGTGGTGAGCAGTTCTTC
CASSGTRAIGGEQFF
>TRBV29-1|NA|NA|TRBJ2-6
TGCAGCGCCCGAGCTCTCTCTGGGGCCAACGTCCTGACTTTC
CSARALSGANVLTF
>TRBV6-1|NA|NA|TRBJ1-1
TGTGCCAGCAGTGAGCGGCACTCGTGGGCTGAAGCTTTCTTT
CASSERHSWAEAFF
>TRBV9|NA|NA|TRBJ2-3
TGTGCCAGCAGCGTAGATACGGGACGGGGGACAGATACGCAGTATTTT
CASSVDTGRGTDTQYF
>TRBV6-6|once|TRBD1|TRBJ1-5
TGTGCCAGCAGTCCCCTCATGGGGACAGAGCTATCATATAGCAATCAGCCCCAGCATTTT
CASSPLMGTELSYSNQPQHF
>TRBV6-6|NA|NA|TRBJ2-7
TGTGCCAGCAGTTATAAGGACACCTCCAAGTACTTC
CASSYKDTSKYF
>TRBV20-1|NA|NA|TRBJ2-5
TGCAGTGTCGAGTACCAAGAGACCCAGTACTTC
CSVEYQETQYF
>TRBV28|NA|TRBD1|TRBJ1-3
TGTGCCAGCAGTACTCGGGACAGAGGAAACACCATATATTTT
CASSTRDRGNTIYF
>TRBV11-2|NA|NA|TRBJ2-1
TGTGCCAGCAGCTTAAGCGGCCTAGCCGGTGAGCAGTTCTTC
CASSLSGLAGEQFF
>TRBV7-6|NA|NA|TRBJ2-7
TGTGCCAGCAGCTTAGGGCAGGGCGACTACGAGCAGTACTTC
CASSLGQGDYEQYF
>TRBV10-1|NA|NA|TRBJ2-5
TGCGCCAGCAGTGAGTCGAGGGGGGGGACCCAGTACTTC
CASSESRGGTQYF
>TRBV5-1|NA|TRBD2|TRBJ2-5
TGCGCCAGCAGCTTGGAGGCTAGCGGGAGGGCCTTCGAGACCCAGTACTTC
CASSLEASGRAFETQYF
>TRBV7-9|few|TRBD2|TRBJ2-7
TGTGCCAGCAGCCCACCAGTGCTTGGGGGGGACTCCTACGAGCAGTACTTC
CASSPPVLGGDSYEQYF
>TRBV6-5|NA|NA|TRBJ2-7
TGTGCCAGCAGTTACCAGGGGCCGCGGGAGCAGTACTTC
CASSYQGPREQYF
>TRBV6-1|few|NA|TRBJ2-7
TGTGCCAGCAGTGACCCTACAGGGGAGGCCCCCTACGAGCAGTACTTC
CASSDPTGEAPYEQYF
>TRBV4-2|NA|TRBD1|TRBJ1-6
TGTGCCAGCAGCCAGACCGGGACAGGGGATTCACCCCTCCACTTT
CASSQTGTGDSPLHF
>TRBV27|NA|NA|TRBJ2-3
TGTGCCAGCAGTAACCCGGGGACATACACAGATACGCAGTATTTT
CASSNPGTYTDTQYF
>TRBV28|NA|TRBD1|TRBJ2-3
TGTGCCAGCAGGCAGACAGGGAGCACAGATACGCAGTATTTT
CASRQTGSTDTQYF